The 19 T cell receptor beta chains given below trace back to one sample, sequenced in a study of brain metastases from non-small cell lung cancer. TCRdb's table, derived via immunoSEQ multiplex PCR, lists solely in-frame clones and lacks some. The table has approximately 2,200 clones, roughly nine tenths seen once. Sequences were obtained from primary lung tumor tissue. All receptors derive from a donor at least 40 years old with non-small cell lung cancer.

This chain connects TRBV23-1 to TRBJ2-3; 13 bases agree with TRBD2. TRBV23-1 is treated as an ORF (open reading frame) with a function not yet certain. This CDR3 region has 19 residues. V lost 3 bases to trimming and J lost 5 bases; unmatched junction nucleotides: 14. The CDR3 reads CASSQPWTSGGKTQDTQYF. In DNA, the CDR3 is TGCGCCAGCAGTCAGCCGTGGACTAGCGGGGGAAAGACCCAAGATACGCAGTATTTT.

V gene TRBV10-3 combines with J gene TRBJ2-7; 13 bases match TRBD2. Trimming removed 6 bases from V and 4 bases from J; junction bases left unmatched: 6. Germline CDR1 reads ENHRY; CDR2 reads SYGVKD. This CDR3 contains 15 residues. The CDR3 region has the DNA TGTGCCATCAGGACTAGCGGGGGGAAGCCATACGAGCAGTACTTC. Translation: CAIRTSGGKPYEQYF.

The chain is built from TRBV19 and TRBJ1-2, with TRBD1 identical over 9 bases. CDR1 is LNHDA and CDR2 is SQIVND in the germline V gene (reference sequence). J lost 3 bases, V lost 6 bases, and 14 bases had no gene match. This CDR3 is 17 amino acids long. The CDR3 reads CASSPPRDRAFHYGYTF. The DNA of the CDR3 is TGTGCCAGTAGCCCGCCCCGGGACAGGGCGTTTCACTATGGCTACACCTTC.

This rearrangement joins TRBV14 to TRBJ2-7; perhaps TRBD1 as D (6 bases). The CDR3 spans 14 residues. V shed 8 bases and J shed 2 bases, with 16 bases lying between them. CDR1 is SGHDN, CDR2 FVKESK, per germline. For the CDR3, the DNA is TGTGCCAGCGCGCCTTGGGACAACGCCTACGAGCAGTACTTC. The encoded protein is CASAPWDNAYEQYF.

The chain joins TRBV15 to TRBJ2-3; D is ambiguous. Germline CDR1 and CDR2: LNHNV and YYDKDF (reference sequence). The CDR3 is made up of 14 amino acids. The V end was cut by 1 base, the J end by 4 bases, with 9 bases between. The CDR3 sequence: CATSRAQPPDTQYF. CDR3 in DNA: TGTGCCACCAGCAGAGCACAGCCCCCAGATACGCAGTATTTT.

The gene calls are TRBV5-4 and TRBJ2-7, with D perhaps matching TRBD1 (6 bases). CDR1 is SGHNT, CDR2 YYREEE, per germline (reference sequence). The CDR3 has 16 amino acids. Trimming stripped 3 bases from V and 3 bases from J, with 19 bases between. The CDR3 here is CASSWWGRGRNYEQYF. As DNA, the CDR3 is TGTGCCAGCAGCTGGTGGGGCAGGGGACGTAACTACGAGCAGTACTTC. The whole variable domain, filled in from reference TRBV5-4 and TRBJ2-7, reads ETGVTQSPTHLIKTRGQQVTLRCSSQSGHNTVSWYQQALGQGPQFIFQYYREEENGRGNFPPRFSGLQFPNYSSELNVNALELDDSALYLCASSWWGRGRNYEQYFGPGTRLTVT.

The chain joins TRBV5-1 to TRBJ2-5, with 12 bases identical to TRBD2. The CDR3 has 17 amino acids. CDR1 and CDR2 from the germline V gene are SGHRS and YFSETQ. The J segment lost 5 bases and the V segment lost 4 bases, leaving 12 bases of the junction unmatched. The CDR3 coding sequence is TGCGCCAGCAGCGTCAGGACTAGCGGGGCCGCACAGGAGACCCAGTACTTC. Its protein is CASSVRTSGAAQETQYF.

This rearrangement joins TRBV18 to TRBJ1-1; D call uncertain. Trimming removed 3 bases at V and 3 bases at J, with 8 bases between. This CDR3 contains 13 residues. Germline-derived CDR1 and CDR2 are KGHSH and LQKENI. DNA for the CDR3: TGTGCCAGCTCACCCAAGGTTGACACTGAAGCTTTCTTT. This gives the protein CASSPKVDTEAFF.

This sequence joins TRBV29-1 and TRBJ2-1, with unresolved D. Germline V gene sequence: CDR1 SQVTM, CDR2 ANQGSEA. Trimming took 4 bases from V and 0 from J, leaving 4 bases between them. The CDR3 has 12 residues. The CDR3 DNA is TGCAGCGTTGGACTCTCCTACAATGAGCAGTTCTTC. This codes for CSVGLSYNEQFF.

This chain uses TRBV5-4 with TRBJ2-2; D assignment may be TRBD1 or TRBD2 (5 bases each). V lost 6 bases and J lost 4, with 13 bases in between. Germline assignment: CDR1 SGHNT and CDR2 YYREEE (reference sequence). CDR3 length: 14 amino acids. CDR3 loop: CASNGRDPTGELFF. The CDR3 DNA reads TGTGCCAGCAATGGCAGGGACCCCACCGGGGAGCTGTTTTTT.

The CDR3 loop reads CASSPGLGGRQFF. CDR3 nucleotide sequence: TGTGCCAGCAGTCCAGGACTAGGGGGAAGACAATTCTTC. The chain recombines TRBV12-3 or TRBV12-4 with TRBJ2-1; TRBD2 is a possible D gene (7 bases). The V end was cut by 5 bases, the J end by 16 bases, with 21 bases between. The CDR3 has 13 amino acids.

About this clone: Compared with germline, one end of the junction differs, possibly owing to a read error. This chain links TRBV6-5 with TRBJ2-7; 8 bases fit TRBD1. The germline V gene encodes CDR1 MNHEY and CDR2 SVGAGI. The CDR3 runs 14 residues. CDR3 coding DNA: TGTACCAGCAGTAGACAGGGGAATGTGTACGAGCAGTACTTC. This sequence encodes CTSSRQGNVYEQYF.

The count of this clone is one. This chain connects TRBV18 to TRBJ2-4; the D gene is possibly TRBD2 (6 bases). The CDR3 extends over 17 amino acids. Per germline, CDR1 KGHSH and CDR2 LQKENI. V lost 5 bases and J 6 bases, leaving 23 bases between the germline ends. Written as DNA, the CDR3 is TGTGCCAGCTCAACGGCCCCTAACGGGAGTATCGGAAACATTCAGTACTTC. Encoded protein: CASSTAPNGSIGNIQYF.

The chain employs TRBV28 and TRBJ1-1; D is possibly TRBD1 (5 bases). The V end lost 5 bases, the J end lost 4 bases, and 14 bases lay between the germline ends. The CDR3 loop spans 14 amino acids. Germline V gene data show CDR1 as MDHEN and CDR2 as SYDVKM. The CDR3 DNA reads as TGTGCCAGCAGTCGTCACAGGAGTGGCACTGAAGCTTTCTTT. Amino acids: CASSRHRSGTEAFF.

The rearrangement joins TRBV7-3 to TRBJ2-1; 9 bases line up with TRBD1. This CDR3 has 16 residues. Losses at the gene ends were 6 bases for V and 6 bases for J; bases not matched to a gene: 12. CDR1 is SGHTA and CDR2 is FQGTGA in the germline V gene. As DNA, the CDR3 is TGTGCCAGCAGTGCTCGGTGGGACAGGGATTTCAATGAGCAGTTCTTC. This encodes CASSARWDRDFNEQFF.

The rearrangement uses TRBV6-5 and TRBJ1-5; 8 bases align to TRBD1. Per the germline V gene, CDR1 is MNHEY and CDR2 is SVGAGI. The CDR3 is made up of 14 amino acids. V lost 6 bases and J lost 3; bases outside the gene matches: 4. CDR3 bases: TGTGCCAGCAGGTGGACAGGGAACAATCAGCCCCAGCATTTT. It encodes CASRWTGNNQPQHF.

The V call is TRBV2, the J call TRBJ2-1, with 13 bases identical to TRBD2. CDR1 is SNHLY and CDR2 is FYNNEI in the germline V gene. With 3 bases clipped from V and 9 bases from J, the junction kept 2 bases outside the gene matches. This CDR3 has 14 amino acids. CDR3 DNA: TGTGCCAGCAGTGAGACTAGCGGGAGGACTGAGCAGTTCTTC. Residues: CASSETSGRTEQFF.

The CDR3 sequence is CASNPDGKDYTF. The CDR3 DNA reads as TGCGCCAGCAACCCGGACGGGAAGGACTACACCTTC. The genes are TRBV5-1 and TRBJ1-2; D unclear. V lost 6 bases and J 10 bases, leaving 16 bases between the germline ends. The CDR3 sequence is 12 residues long. Looked up from germline, CDR1 is SGHRS and CDR2 is YFSETQ.

This rearrangement joins TRBV4-2 to TRBJ2-3; unclear D gene. V gave up 8 bases and J gave up 6 bases, with 9 bases separating them. The CDR3 consists of 11 residues. The germline gives CDR1 LGHNA, CDR2 YNFKEQ. CDR3 amino acids: CASASSDTQYF. The CDR3 nucleotides are TGTGCCAGCGCTTCGTCTGATACGCAGTATTTT.